This is a list of T cell receptor beta chains from one sample in a study of CD8+ T cells in alopecia areata. Method: immunoSEQ multiplex PCR; TCRdb's copy keeps in-frame clones and lacks some. The sample consists of about 110,000 clones, approximately 59% of them appearing once. The sample comprised CD8+ T cells sorted from blood. The receptors were sampled from a human donor in good health. Both conserved end residues are part of each CDR3. The order of the fields is clone size, D gene, J gene, V gene, CDR3 length, CDR3 DNA, CDR3 protein. D genes are given only for firm matches. Clone size is not always given. Where it is, it says once, few, many or a class for expanded clones.

size: NA
D: NA
J: TRBJ1-1
V: TRBV7-9
length: 12
DNA: TGTGCCAGCAGCTTCCTAAGCGGGGGCAAAATCTTT
CDR3: CASSFLSGGKIF

size: NA
D: TRBD1
J: TRBJ2-5
V: TRBV7-8
length: 12
DNA: TGTGCCAGCAGCTCGGGACAGGCGACCCAGTACTTC
CDR3: CASSSGQATQYF

size: NA
D: NA
J: TRBJ2-2
V: TRBV29-1
length: 14
DNA: TGCAGCGTTGAGGTCGGCACGAACACCGGGGAGCTGTTTTTT
CDR3: CSVEVGTNTGELFF

size: few
D: NA
J: TRBJ2-2
V: TRBV25-1
length: 14
DNA: TGTGCCAGCAGTGAATATCGGTCCACCGGGGAGCTGTTTTTT
CDR3: CASSEYRSTGELFF

size: NA
D: TRBD1
J: TRBJ2-2
V: TRBV6-5
length: 15
DNA: TGTGCCAGCAGTTCTAACAGGGGGCTGGGCGGGGAGCTGTTTTTT
CDR3: CASSSNRGLGGELFF

size: once
D: NA
J: TRBJ1-1
V: TRBV5-6
length: 16
DNA: TGTGCCAGCAGCTTGGCTGTTGTGGAGGTGAACACTGAAGCTTTCTTT
CDR3: CASSLAVVEVNTEAFF

size: few
D: TRBD1
J: TRBJ2-3
V: TRBV29-1
length: 15
DNA: TGCAGCGTTGTAGGGGGCCCTGTCAGCACAGATACGCAGTATTTT
CDR3: CSVVGGPVSTDTQYF

size: NA
D: NA
J: TRBJ2-1
V: TRBV27
length: 15
DNA: TGTGCCAGCAGTTTAACTGGGGGTCCCTACAATGAGCAGTTCTTC
CDR3: CASSLTGGPYNEQFF

size: NA
D: TRBD1
J: TRBJ2-2
V: TRBV19
length: 14
DNA: TGTGCCAGTAGTGTATTCCAACAGGGGGGGGAGCTGTTTTTT
CDR3: CASSVFQQGGELFF

size: NA
D: NA
J: TRBJ2-1
V: TRBV7-9
length: 12
DNA: TGTGCCAGCAGCCTTAGCTACAATGAGCAGTTCTTC
CDR3: CASSLSYNEQFF

size: NA
D: NA
J: TRBJ1-5
V: TRBV29-1
length: 13
DNA: TGCAGCGTTCGAACGGGTGGAGGTCAGCCCCAGCATTTT
CDR3: CSVRTGGGQPQHF